These 23 T cell receptor beta chains originate from one sample sequenced in a study of identical twins. Via MiXCR, TCRdb re-called the 5' RACE reads, giving one row per CDR3 protein. The data contain about 280,000 distinct CDR3 sequences, about 8% of them seen just once; the ten biggest clones take up less than 2.5%. The same sample was also studied in work on yellow fever vaccine responses in identical twins.

The sequencing sample was made of memory (CD45RO+) T cells sorted from blood. The receptors shown here come from a woman between 18 and 29 years old in good health.

The chain combines TRBV7-9 with TRBJ2-3, with D uncertain. With 5 bases removed from V and 6 bases from J, the gap between germline ends came to 9 bases. The CDR3 loop spans 12 amino acids. Germline V gives CDR1 SEHNR, CDR2 FQNEAQ (reference sequence). This chain's CDR3 is CASSAHGDTQYF. The CDR3 DNA sequence: TGTGCCAGCAGCGCACATGGGGATACGCAGTATTTT. Full variable domain (rest looked up from reference TRBV7-9 and TRBJ2-3): DTGVSQNPRHKITKRGQNVTFRCDPISEHNRLYWYRQTLGQGPEFLTYFQNEAQLEKSRLLSDRFSAERPKGSFSTLEIQRTEQGDSAMYLCASSAHGDTQYFGPGTRLTVL.

This clonotype was seen ten or more times. This sequence joins TRBV4-1 and TRBJ1-4; TRBD1 matches 10 bases. The CDR3 spans 15 residues. Trimming at V came to 4 bases and at J to 8 bases, leaving 7 bases not matched to a gene. Germline CDR1 reads MGHRA; CDR2 reads YSYEKL. The CDR3 region has the DNA TGCGCCAGCAGCCGACAGGGACAGGGGCGAGAAAAACTGTTTTTT. It translates to CASSRQGQGREKLFF.

This clonotype was counted between two and nine times. The J gene is TRBJ2-2, the V gene TRBV20-1, with D hard to call. Germline lookup yields CDR1 DFQATT and CDR2 SNEGSKA (reference sequence). The V and J ends lost 0 bases and 4 bases respectively, with 12 bases between them. The CDR3 sequence is 15 residues long. CDR3 in DNA: TGCAGTGCTAGAGACGGCGGTGCAGCCACCGGGGAGCTGTTTTTT. Protein: CSARDGGAATGELFF.

In this sample, this clonotype turned up a few times. V and J are TRBV20-1 and TRBJ1-2, with D perhaps matching TRBD1 (6 bases). There are 13 residues in the CDR3. Per the germline V gene, CDR1 is DFQATT and CDR2 is SNEGSKA (reference sequence). Trimming pared 3 bases from V and 5 bases from J, leaving 13 bases between. The CDR3 reads CSASSGEYYGYTF. In DNA, the CDR3 is TGCAGTGCTAGCTCAGGGGAGTATTATGGCTACACCTTC.

The chain is built from TRBV3-1 and TRBJ1-1; 7 bases are a match to TRBD1. This CDR3 is built from 14 residues. CDR1 and CDR2 from the germline V gene are LGHDT and YNNKEL (reference sequence). V lost 4 bases and J lost 4; bases outside the gene matches: 6. This CDR3 is CASSRLQGRTEAFF. CDR3 sequence (DNA): TGTGCCAGCAGCCGCCTACAGGGGCGCACTGAAGCTTTCTTT.

V usage is TRBV5-1 and J usage is TRBJ1-2; D gene unclear. CDR1 is SGHRS and CDR2 is YFSETQ in the germline V gene. The CDR3 covers 14 residues. Trimming took off 0 bases at V and 3 bases at J, with 9 bases between the two ends. CDR3 sequence: CASSLGGNDYGYTF. Here the CDR3 DNA reads TGCGCCAGCAGCTTGGGGGGAAATGACTATGGCTACACCTTC.

This clonotype came up many times. The chain uses TRBV12-3 or TRBV12-4 and TRBJ2-4; weak D call: TRBD2 (6 bases). The CDR3 contains 15 residues. V was pared by 8 bases and J by 6 bases, with 20 bases between. In nucleotides, the CDR3 is TGTGCCAGCGGCCGCCCGGGGTTGGGGGGAAACATTCAGTACTTC. It specifies CASGRPGLGGNIQYF.

A few counts support this clonotype. V is TRBV29-1 and J is TRBJ2-1; 9 bases agree with TRBD1. The germline V gene encodes CDR1 SQVTM and CDR2 ANQGSEA. There are 14 residues in the CDR3. V lost 7 bases, J lost 7 bases, and 11 bases stayed unmatched. This CDR3 reads CSAHRGQGENEQFF. CDR3 nucleotides: TGCAGCGCACACAGGGGACAGGGAGAGAATGAGCAGTTCTTC.

Ten or more counts support this clonotype. V usage is TRBV20-1 and J usage is TRBJ1-1; D is unresolved. The ends were cut back, 2 bases at V and 1 base at J, with 8 bases in the middle. Germline V CDR1 and CDR2: DFQATT, SNEGSKA (reference sequence). The CDR3 is 13 amino acids. CDR3 sequence (DNA): TGCAGTGCTAGAACCGGGTCGAACACTGAAGCTTTCTTT. This codes for CSARTGSNTEAFF.

This sequence joins TRBV7-6 and TRBJ1-1; TRBD1 agrees at 10 bases. The CDR3 runs 16 residues. The germline CDR1 and CDR2 sequences are SGHVS and FNYEAQ. The V segment lost 5 bases and the J segment 5 bases; nucleotides outside the gene matches: 11. The CDR3 sequence: CASSGRTGGWSTEAFF. The DNA of the CDR3 is TGTGCCAGCAGCGGGAGGACAGGGGGTTGGTCGACTGAAGCTTTCTTT.

The sample holds a few counts of this clonotype. V usage is TRBV10-3 and J usage is TRBJ2-1, with D maybe TRBD2 (7 bases). In germline, CDR1 is ENHRY, CDR2 SYGVKD. This CDR3 spans 19 amino acids. The V gene lost 3 bases and the J gene lost 9 bases, with 30 bases spanning the gap. This CDR3 is CAISEDPTKRGGRIVEQFF. CDR3 nucleotides: TGTGCCATCAGTGAAGATCCTACCAAGAGGGGGGGGAGAATCGTTGAGCAGTTCTTC.

This clonotype was observed a handful of times. The V and J genes are TRBV20-1 and TRBJ2-1; 8 positions match TRBD2. The trim removed 0 bases at V and 4 bases at J, leaving 5 bases unmatched. Germline V gene sequence: CDR1 DFQATT, CDR2 SNEGSKA (reference sequence). This CDR3 is built from 15 residues. The CDR3 nucleotides read TGCAGTGCTAGAGACCCTAGCGGGCGATACAATGAGCAGTTCTTC. Protein: CSARDPSGRYNEQFF.

There are a few counts of this clonotype. The rearrangement uses TRBV28 and TRBJ2-3; 9 bases match TRBD2. The CDR3 has 15 residues. With V trimmed by 7 bases and J by 4 bases, 9 bases remained unmatched. Per the germline V gene, CDR1 is MDHEN and CDR2 is SYDVKM. The CDR3 spells CASNPPSGDPDTQYF. The CDR3 DNA reads as TGTGCCAGCAATCCCCCTAGCGGGGACCCAGATACGCAGTATTTT. The whole variable domain, filled in from reference TRBV28 and TRBJ2-3, reads DVKVTQSSRYLVKRTGEKVFLECVQDMDHENMFWYRQDPGLGLRLIYFSYDVKMKEKGDIPEGYSVSREKKERFSLILESASTNQTSMYLCASNPPSGDPDTQYFGPGTRLTVL.

The CDR3 DNA sequence: TGCGCCAGCAGCCAGTTTTCTGGAAACACCATATATTTT. It codes for CASSQFSGNTIYF. The genes are TRBV5-1 and TRBJ1-3; D gene unclear. Germline V gene sequence: CDR1 SGHRS, CDR2 YFSETQ. The CDR3 extends over 13 amino acids. V lost 4 bases to trimming and J lost 1 base, with 6 bases between them.

V usage is TRBV6-1 and J usage is TRBJ1-2; no clear D. Germline V gene data show CDR1 as MNHNS and CDR2 as SASEGT. V dropped 1 base and J dropped 3 bases, with 9 bases sitting between them. The CDR3 is made up of 14 amino acids. The CDR3 loop reads CASSEGSADYGYTF. The CDR3 coding sequence is TGTGCCAGCAGTGAAGGGTCAGCTGACTATGGCTACACCTTC.

This clonotype has a count of ten or more. The genes are TRBV28 and TRBJ1-2, with unresolved D. V lost 3 bases to trimming and J lost 4 bases, with 9 bases between them. This CDR3 has 13 amino acids. Per the germline V gene, CDR1 is MDHEN and CDR2 is SYDVKM. CDR3 in amino acids: CASSFTRGYGYTF. As DNA, the CDR3 is TGTGCCAGCAGTTTCACCAGAGGCTATGGCTACACCTTC.

This clonotype came up a few times. The chain uses TRBV6-1 and TRBJ1-1; D is unclear. Germline CDR1 reads MNHNS; CDR2 reads SASEGT. The CDR3 runs to 17 residues. Between the trimmed V and J ends, which lost 2 bases and 1 base, there was a span of 17 bases. This CDR3 is CASSERVRYSKNTEAFF. DNA for the CDR3: TGTGCCAGCAGTGAACGAGTCCGTTATAGCAAGAACACTGAAGCTTTCTTT.

This clonotype occurred a few times. This chain joins TRBV6-5 and TRBJ2-5; D not resolved. The CDR3 is 14 residues long. The V and J ends lost 2 bases and 2 bases respectively, with 9 bases between them. Germline CDR1 MNHEY, CDR2 SVGAGI. The CDR3 is CASSYLNSQETQYF. CDR3 DNA sequence: TGTGCCAGCAGTTACCTGAACTCTCAAGAGACCCAGTACTTC.

This clonotype was observed a few times. The rearrangement links TRBV5-1 to TRBJ2-5, with 13 bases that match TRBD2. The CDR3 is 15 amino acids. The germline V gene encodes CDR1 SGHRS and CDR2 YFSETQ. Losses at the gene ends were 5 bases for V and 2 bases for J; bases not matched to a gene: 3. In nucleotides, the CDR3 is TGCGCCAGCAGAGGACTAGCGGGGGCTCAAGAGACCCAGTACTTC. Amino acids: CASRGLAGAQETQYF.

This chain connects TRBV28 to TRBJ2-5; no clear D gene. This CDR3 is built from 15 residues. The germline CDR1 and CDR2 sequences are MDHEN and SYDVKM. Trimming took off 6 bases at V and 1 base at J, with 15 bases between the two ends. The CDR3 sequence is CASSHTAHIQETQYF. CDR3 DNA: TGTGCCAGCAGCCATACCGCCCACATCCAAGAGACCCAGTACTTC.

This rearrangement joins TRBV6-1 to TRBJ2-7; D remains ambiguous. This CDR3 is 12 amino acids long. The ends were cut back, 2 bases at V and 4 bases at J, with 6 bases in the middle. The germline V gene encodes CDR1 MNHNS and CDR2 SASEGT. The CDR3 sequence: CASSEKIYEQYV. In DNA form, the CDR3 reads TGTGCCAGCAGTGAAAAGATTTACGAGCAGTACGTC.

At least ten counts were recorded for this clonotype. The genes are TRBV9 and TRBJ2-2; D is uncertain. V lost 0 bases and J 4 bases, leaving 10 bases between the germline ends. Germline V gives CDR1 SGDLS, CDR2 YYNGEE. There are 15 residues in the CDR3. CDR3 sequence reads: CASSVEVGRTGELFF. The DNA of the CDR3 is TGTGCCAGCAGCGTAGAAGTGGGTCGCACCGGGGAGCTGTTTTTT.

This clonotype was observed many times. The gene calls are TRBV24-1 and TRBJ2-1; 9 positions match TRBD1. J gave up 9 bases and V 3 bases, and 11 bases lay outside the gene matches. Germline assignment: CDR1 KGHDR and CDR2 SFDVKD. This CDR3 is built from 16 residues. The CDR3 loop is CATSDPGTGIHGEQFF. In DNA, the CDR3 is TGTGCCACCAGTGATCCCGGGACAGGGATACACGGTGAGCAGTTCTTC.